Listed here are 29 T cell receptor beta chains from one sample, sequenced in a study of shared clonotypes between healthy human individuals. Clones were read by immunoSEQ multiplex PCR, and TCRdb kept only the in-frame ones, dropping some. The sample consists of 550,000 to 850,000 clones, 72% of them appearing once. The sequencing input was memory CD4+ T cells sorted from blood. Described subset: CD45RA-negative fraction. All receptors derive from a woman aged 25 to 45 in good health.

This clone was detected once. The chain combines TRBV19 with TRBJ2-7; perhaps D is TRBD1 or TRBD2 (5 bases each). In germline, CDR1 is LNHDA, CDR2 SQIVND (reference sequence). Trimming took off 7 bases at V and 1 base at J, with 14 bases between the two ends. This CDR3 spans 14 amino acids. The chain's CDR3 is CASKTRDGSYEQYF. The CDR3 bases are TGTGCCAGTAAAACCCGGGACGGATCCTACGAGCAGTACTTC.

The chain recombines TRBV28 with TRBJ2-2; D might be TRBD2 (5 bases). This CDR3 is 17 amino acids long. Germline V CDR1 and CDR2: MDHEN, SYDVKM. The germline V and J ends were trimmed by 4 bases and 5 bases, with 20 bases remaining between them. The CDR3 is CASSSLATLAATGELFF. The CDR3 nucleotides are TGTGCCAGCAGTTCCTTAGCCACCCTAGCAGCTACCGGGGAGCTGTTTTTT.

The chain links TRBV19 to TRBJ1-5; D not resolved. CDR3 size: 14 residues. V gave up 4 bases and J gave up 4 bases, with 11 bases separating them. Looked up from germline, CDR1 is LNHDA and CDR2 is SQIVND (reference sequence). CDR3 amino acids: CASSSRPDNQPQHF. CDR3 coding DNA: TGTGCCAGTAGTAGCCGGCCGGATAATCAGCCCCAGCATTTT.

J is TRBJ2-5 and V is TRBV10-3, with 8 bases aligning to TRBD1. Trimming cost V 0 bases and J 2 bases; bases outside gene matches: 2. The CDR3 has 15 residues. CDR1 is ENHRY and CDR2 is SYGVKD in the germline V gene. CDR3 coding DNA: TGTGCCATCAGTGAGTCGGGGGACAGGCAAGAGACCCAGTACTTC. It codes for CAISESGDRQETQYF.

The rearrangement links TRBV18 to TRBJ2-7; tentative D call: TRBD1 (5 bases). Trimming shortened V by 0 bases and J by 5 bases, and 14 bases separated the two germline ends. The CDR3 spans 15 residues. Germline V gene lookup returns CDR1 KGHSH and CDR2 LQKENI. CDR3 DNA: TGTGCCAGCTCACCACCTAGCAGGGTAGGGAACGAGCAGTACTTC. It yields the protein CASSPPSRVGNEQYF.

The chain carries TRBV11-2 and TRBJ2-5; TRBD2 is a possible D gene (6 bases). The DNA end favors TRBJ2-7, so the J call may be wrong. This CDR3 contains 15 residues. Germline V gives CDR1 SGHAT, CDR2 FQNNGV. The CDR3 coding sequence is TGTGCCAGCAGCTTAGATCCGGGGGTCTCCTACGAGCAGTACTTC. Its translation is CASSLDPGVSYEQYF.

The chain links TRBV27 to TRBJ2-7; the D gene is possibly TRBD2 (5 bases). V shed 0 bases and J shed 6 bases, with 12 bases lying between them. The CDR3 totals 14 residues. Germline assignment: CDR1 MNHEY and CDR2 SMNVEV (reference sequence). In DNA form, the CDR3 reads TGTGCCAGCAGTTTATCCCCACTAGTGAGCGAGCAGTACTTC. It specifies CASSLSPLVSEQYF.

The chain couples TRBV5-1 to TRBJ1-3; no clear D gene. The CDR3 runs 13 residues. V lost 4 bases to trimming and J lost 0 bases, with 5 bases between them. Germline values: CDR1 SGHRS, CDR2 YFSETQ. DNA for the CDR3: TGCGCCAGCAGCGGGAGCTCTGGAAACACCATATATTTT. Translation: CASSGSSGNTIYF. The complete variable domain, with remaining parts taken from reference TRBV5-1 and TRBJ1-3, reads KAGVTQTPRYLIKTRGQQVTLSCSPISGHRSVSWYQQTPGQGLQFLFEYFSETQRNKGNFPGRFSGRQFSNSRSEMNVSTLELGDSALYLCASSGSSGNTIYFGEGSWLTVV.

This clone was seen only once. The V gene is TRBV27, the J gene TRBJ1-4, with a possible D match to TRBD1 (6 bases). CDR1 and CDR2 from the germline V gene are MNHEY and SMNVEV (reference sequence). The CDR3 runs to 13 residues. Deletions cut 5 bases from V and 8 bases from J, with 12 bases between. CDR3 DNA sequence: TGTGCCAGCAGTGAACAGGGTGGGGAAAAACTGTTTTTT. It specifies CASSEQGGEKLFF.

This clone came up many times. The chain joins TRBV19 to TRBJ1-5; tentatively, D is TRBD1 (6 bases). CDR3 length: 18 amino acids. Germline lookup yields CDR1 LNHDA and CDR2 SQIVND (reference sequence). The V end was cut by 3 bases, the J end by 2 bases, with 20 bases between. DNA for the CDR3: TGTGCCAGTAGTATGGGGGCGGGGGATGAGGTGGGCAATCAGCCCCAGCATTTT. Protein product: CASSMGAGDEVGNQPQHF.

The rearrangement uses TRBV29-1 and TRBJ2-3; D is ambiguous. Trimming took 8 bases from V and 1 from J, leaving 10 bases between them. Germline V lookup: CDR1 SQVTM, CDR2 ANQGSEA. CDR3 size: 12 residues. CDR3 protein: CSSDRGTDTQYF. The CDR3 DNA reads TGCAGCTCTGATAGGGGCACAGATACGCAGTATTTT.

This rearrangement joins TRBV11-3 to TRBJ2-3; TRBD2 agrees at 14 bases. The CDR3 extends over 17 amino acids. Per germline, CDR1 SGHNT and CDR2 YENEEA. The V segment lost 5 bases and the J segment 4 bases; nucleotides outside the gene matches: 8. The CDR3 here is CASSPGTSGSGADTQYF. CDR3 coding DNA: TGTGCCAGCAGCCCGGGGACTAGCGGGAGCGGCGCAGATACGCAGTATTTT.

The rearrangement uses TRBV29-1 and TRBJ1-4; 12 bases map to TRBD1. With 4 bases clipped from V and 6 bases from J, the junction kept 3 bases outside the gene matches. The CDR3 has 14 amino acids. Germline CDR1 reads SQVTM; CDR2 reads ANQGSEA. The chain's CDR3 is CSVGGTGGYEKLFF. The CDR3 bases are TGCAGCGTTGGAGGGACAGGGGGCTATGAAAAACTGTTTTTT.

The chain combines TRBV9 with TRBJ1-2; TRBD1 aligns across 7 bases. CDR1 and CDR2 from the germline V gene are SGDLS and YYNGEE. Trimming cost V 6 bases and J 2 bases; bases outside gene matches: 7. The CDR3 has 14 residues. Here the CDR3 DNA reads TGTGCCAGCACGGTCGGGACAGAGAACTATGGCTACACCTTC. Protein: CASTVGTENYGYTF.

The chain combines TRBV7-6 with TRBJ2-2; 7 nucleotides align to TRBD2. CDR1 and CDR2 from the germline V gene are SGHVS and FNYEAQ. J gave up 1 base and V 7 bases, and 9 bases lay outside the gene matches. This CDR3 region has 16 residues. CDR3 sequence reads: CASTPGLAVNTGELFF. CDR3 in DNA: TGTGCCAGCACCCCCGGGCTAGCGGTGAACACCGGGGAGCTGTTTTTT.

This chain joins TRBV7-2 and TRBJ2-7, with 7 positions matching TRBD1. Germline lookup yields CDR1 SGHTA and CDR2 FQGNSA. V lost 5 bases to trimming and J lost 11 bases; unmatched junction nucleotides: 15. The CDR3 is made up of 14 amino acids. The CDR3 sequence is CASSLRGQLPRKYF. The CDR3 DNA sequence: TGTGCCAGCAGCCTAAGGGGGCAGTTGCCGAGGAAGTACTTC.

With respect to this clone: This may be a read error: a much more frequent sequence differs by one nucleotide. V usage is TRBV7-9 and J usage is TRBJ1-3; tentatively, D is TRBD1 (5 bases). Trimming cost V 5 bases and J 2 bases, with 7 bases left between them. The germline V gene encodes CDR1 SEHNR and CDR2 FQNEAQ (reference sequence). CDR3 length: 13 amino acids. The CDR3 region is CASSPGPGNTIYF. The CDR3, as DNA: TGTGCCAGCAGCCCAGGGCCTGGAAACACCATATATTTT.

This sequence joins TRBV2 and TRBJ2-6; 9 bases agree with TRBD1. Germline lookup yields CDR1 SNHLY and CDR2 FYNNEI. After removal of 8 bases from V and 0 bases from J, the junction contained 5 bases not matched to a gene. The CDR3 is 16 amino acids. This CDR3 is CASVRDRASGANVLTF. CDR3 nucleotide sequence: TGTGCCAGCGTCCGGGACAGGGCCTCTGGGGCCAACGTCCTGACTTTC.

About this clone itself: The sample holds other DNA sequences that translate to the same CDR3. This chain uses TRBV6-6 with TRBJ2-7; 7 bases map to TRBD2. Trimming cost V 5 bases and J 4 bases; bases outside gene matches: 2. CDR3 length: 12 residues. CDR1 MNHNY and CDR2 SVGAGI come from the germline V gene (reference sequence). CDR3 sequence (DNA): TGTGCCAGCAGTCCGGGGGGTTACGAGCAGTACTTC. Amino acids: CASSPGGYEQYF.

The chain has TRBV25-1 and TRBJ2-5, with D possibly matching TRBD2 (6 bases). Germline values: CDR1 MGHDK, CDR2 SYGVNS. CDR3 size: 13 residues. Trimming took 6 bases from V and 2 from J, leaving 10 bases between them. The DNA of the CDR3 is TGTGCCAGCAGAAGGGACTTACAAGAGACCCAGTACTTC. Translation: CASRRDLQETQYF.

The chain couples TRBV10-3 to TRBJ2-2; D is unresolved. CDR1 is ENHRY and CDR2 is SYGVKD in the germline V gene. V lost 7 bases and J 3 bases, leaving 18 bases between the germline ends. The CDR3 is made up of 16 amino acids. The CDR3 nucleotides read TGTGCCATCAAGTTCGGCGAGGACGGATACACCGGGGAGCTGTTTTTT. Translating it yields CAIKFGEDGYTGELFF.

This sequence joins TRBV28 and TRBJ2-7; TRBD2 agrees at 9 bases. Trimming removed 3 bases from V and 5 bases from J; junction bases left unmatched: 11. This CDR3 spans 16 amino acids. Germline values: CDR1 MDHEN, CDR2 SYDVKM. In nucleotides, the CDR3 is TGTGCCAGCAGTTTGATCATGTCGGCGGGAGGGGACGAGCAGTACTTC. Translating it yields CASSLIMSAGGDEQYF.

This clone has only a few counts. J is TRBJ2-2 and V is TRBV7-2; D might be TRBD2 (5 bases). Trimming left V 2 bases short and J 2 bases short, with 15 bases between. The germline gives CDR1 SGHTA, CDR2 FQGNSA. This CDR3 spans 17 amino acids. The CDR3 nucleotides read TGTGCCAGCAGCTTAAGGCCTATCGGGGTCAACACCGGGGAGCTGTTTTTT. As protein: CASSLRPIGVNTGELFF.

This sequence joins TRBV2 and TRBJ2-1; D gene uncertain. Germline loops: CDR1 SNHLY, CDR2 FYNNEI. V dropped 5 bases and J dropped 2 bases, with 7 bases sitting between them. The CDR3 consists of 13 residues. The CDR3 coding sequence is TGTGCCAGCAGTATTCTAGCCTACAATGAGCAGTTCTTC. This sequence encodes CASSILAYNEQFF.

The V and J genes are TRBV7-2 and TRBJ1-1; 9 bases are shared with TRBD1. CDR1 and CDR2 (germline): SGHTA, FQGNSA. The CDR3 sequence is 15 residues long. After removal of 5 bases from V and 5 bases from J, the junction contained 9 bases not matched to a gene. The CDR3 loop reads CASSTFGQGHTEAFF. In DNA form, the CDR3 reads TGTGCCAGCAGCACCTTTGGACAGGGGCATACTGAAGCTTTCTTT.

V is TRBV18 and J is TRBJ2-3; the match to TRBD2 covers 7 bases. This CDR3 contains 16 residues. Germline CDR1 is KGHSH and CDR2 is LQKENI. V trimming: 2 bases; J trimming: 3 bases; junction bases outside the gene matches: 8. CDR3 amino acids: CASSPGAGLRTDTQYF. The DNA of the CDR3 is TGTGCCAGCTCACCAGGGGCGGGACTAAGGACAGATACGCAGTATTTT. The variable domain in full, with the rest retrieved from reference TRBV18 and TRBJ2-3, is NAGVMQNPRHLVRRRGQEARLRCSPMKGHSHVYWYRQLPEEGLKFMVYLQKENIIDESGMPKERFSAEFPKEGPSILRIQQVVRGDSAAYFCASSPGAGLRTDTQYFGPGTRLTVL.

The V and J genes are TRBV29-1 and TRBJ2-5; D uncertain. The CDR3 is made up of 14 amino acids. Germline values: CDR1 SQVTM, CDR2 ANQGSEA. V was shortened by 0 bases and J by 1 base, with 9 bases between the two germline ends. The chain's CDR3 is CSVEETRTQETQYF. DNA of the CDR3: TGCAGCGTTGAAGAGACCAGGACCCAAGAGACCCAGTACTTC.

The V gene is TRBV13, the J gene TRBJ2-7; TRBD2 matches at 8 bases. Germline CDR1 and CDR2: PRHDT and FYEKMQ (reference sequence). With 6 bases clipped from V and 7 bases from J, the junction kept 11 bases outside the gene matches. The CDR3 spans 14 residues. The CDR3 region is CASRVGAGEYEQYF. In nucleotides, the CDR3 is TGTGCCAGCAGAGTGGGAGCGGGAGAATATGAGCAGTACTTC.

This clone was detected only a few times. The chain uses TRBV10-1 and TRBJ1-1; D ambiguous. The CDR3 has 13 residues. V lost 7 bases, J lost 0 bases, and 9 bases lay in between. Germline CDR1 reads WNHNN; CDR2 reads SYGVQD (reference sequence). This CDR3 is CASMENMNTEAFF. The DNA of the CDR3 is TGCGCCAGCATGGAAAACATGAACACTGAAGCTTTCTTT.